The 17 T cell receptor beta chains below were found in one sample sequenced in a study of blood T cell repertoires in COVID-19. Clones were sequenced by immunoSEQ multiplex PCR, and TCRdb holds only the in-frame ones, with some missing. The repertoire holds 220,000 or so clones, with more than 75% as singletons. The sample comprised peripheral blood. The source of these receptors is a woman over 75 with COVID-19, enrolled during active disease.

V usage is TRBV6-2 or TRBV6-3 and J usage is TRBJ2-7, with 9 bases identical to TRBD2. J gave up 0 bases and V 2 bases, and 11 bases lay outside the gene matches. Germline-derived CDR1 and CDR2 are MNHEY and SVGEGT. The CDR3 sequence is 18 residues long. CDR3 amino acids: CASSYGELAGQSSYEQYF. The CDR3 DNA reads TGTGCCAGCAGTTACGGAGAACTAGCGGGCCAAAGCTCCTACGAGCAGTACTTC.

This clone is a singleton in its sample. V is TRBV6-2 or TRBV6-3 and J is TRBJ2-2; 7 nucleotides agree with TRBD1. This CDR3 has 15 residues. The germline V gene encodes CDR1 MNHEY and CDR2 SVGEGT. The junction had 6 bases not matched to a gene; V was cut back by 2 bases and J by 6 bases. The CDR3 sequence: CASSYLDRAPGELFF. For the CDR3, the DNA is TGTGCCAGCAGTTACCTCGACAGGGCCCCCGGGGAGCTGTTTTTT.

The chain's CDR3 is CASSPRRTRQGTGELFF. CDR3 coding DNA: TGTGCCAGCAGCCCTCGTAGGACTAGGCAAGGCACCGGGGAGCTGTTTTTT. V usage is TRBV4-2 and J usage is TRBJ2-2; 7 bases line up with TRBD2. The CDR3 length is 17 residues. Trimming at V came to 4 bases and at J to 4 bases, leaving 12 bases not matched to a gene. Germline V gene sequence: CDR1 LGHNA, CDR2 YNFKEQ.

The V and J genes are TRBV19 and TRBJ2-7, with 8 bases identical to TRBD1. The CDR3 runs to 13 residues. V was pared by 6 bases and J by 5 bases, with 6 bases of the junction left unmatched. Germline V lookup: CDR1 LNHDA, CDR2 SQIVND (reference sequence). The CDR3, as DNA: TGTGCCAGTAGAGATACGACAGGGGACGAGCAGTACTTC. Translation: CASRDTTGDEQYF.

The CDR3 nucleotides are TGTGCCAGCAGGACAGCTAAGGCTGACCACTTGGCGGATACGCAGTATTTT. Its translation is CASRTAKADHLADTQYF. The chain joins TRBV28 to TRBJ2-3; perhaps TRBD1 as D (5 bases). In germline, CDR1 is MDHEN, CDR2 SYDVKM. The CDR3 contains 17 residues. Trimming stripped 6 bases from V and 6 bases from J, with 25 bases between.

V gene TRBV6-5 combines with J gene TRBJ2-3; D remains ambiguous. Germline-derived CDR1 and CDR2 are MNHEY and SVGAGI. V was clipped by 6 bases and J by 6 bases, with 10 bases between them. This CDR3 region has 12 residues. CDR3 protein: CASSPLRDTQYF. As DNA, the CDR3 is TGTGCCAGCAGCCCACTCCGGGATACGCAGTATTTT.

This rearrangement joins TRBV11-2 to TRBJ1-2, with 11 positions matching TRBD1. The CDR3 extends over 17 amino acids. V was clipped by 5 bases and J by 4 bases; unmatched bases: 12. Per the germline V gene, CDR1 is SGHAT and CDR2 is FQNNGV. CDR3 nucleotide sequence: TGTGCCAGCAGCCGCCCCGGGACAGGGGGTGGGGGCTATGGCTACACCTTC. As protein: CASSRPGTGGGGYGYTF.

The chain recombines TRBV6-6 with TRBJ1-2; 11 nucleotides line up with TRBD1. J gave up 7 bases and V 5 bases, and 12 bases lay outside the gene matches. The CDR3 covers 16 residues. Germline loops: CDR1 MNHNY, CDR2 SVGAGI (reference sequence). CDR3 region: CASSRYMGQGDGGYTF. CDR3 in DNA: TGTGCCAGCAGTCGATACATGGGACAGGGGGACGGTGGCTACACCTTC.

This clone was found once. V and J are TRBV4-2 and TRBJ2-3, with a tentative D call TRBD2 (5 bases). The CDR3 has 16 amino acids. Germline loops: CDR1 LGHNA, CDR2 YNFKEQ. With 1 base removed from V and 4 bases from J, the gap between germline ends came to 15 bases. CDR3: CASSQAITLSADTQYF. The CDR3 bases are TGTGCCAGCAGCCAAGCTATAACCCTTAGCGCAGATACGCAGTATTTT.

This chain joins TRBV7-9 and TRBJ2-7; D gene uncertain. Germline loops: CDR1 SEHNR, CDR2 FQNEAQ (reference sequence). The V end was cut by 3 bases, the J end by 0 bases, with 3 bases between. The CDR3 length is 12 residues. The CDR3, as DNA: TGTGCCAGCAGCTTCAGCTCCTACGAGCAGTACTTC. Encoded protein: CASSFSSYEQYF. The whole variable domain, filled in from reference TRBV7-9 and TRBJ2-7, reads DTGVSQNPRHKITKRGQNVTFRCDPISEHNRLYWYRQTLGQGPEFLTYFQNEAQLEKSRLLSDRFSAERPKGSFSTLEIQRTEQGDSAMYLCASSFSSYEQYFGPGTRLTVT.

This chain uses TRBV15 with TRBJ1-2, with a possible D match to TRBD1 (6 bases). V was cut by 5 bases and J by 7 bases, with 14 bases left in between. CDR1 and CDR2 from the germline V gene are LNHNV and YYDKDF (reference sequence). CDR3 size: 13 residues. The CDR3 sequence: CATSLGLGAGYTF. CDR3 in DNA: TGTGCCACCAGCCTCGGGTTGGGGGCTGGCTACACCTTC.

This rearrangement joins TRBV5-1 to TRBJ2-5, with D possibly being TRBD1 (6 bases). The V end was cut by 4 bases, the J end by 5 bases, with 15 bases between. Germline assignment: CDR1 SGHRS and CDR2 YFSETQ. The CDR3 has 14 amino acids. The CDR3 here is CASSATGMRETQYF. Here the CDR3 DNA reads TGCGCCAGCAGCGCCACAGGGATGAGGGAGACCCAGTACTTC.

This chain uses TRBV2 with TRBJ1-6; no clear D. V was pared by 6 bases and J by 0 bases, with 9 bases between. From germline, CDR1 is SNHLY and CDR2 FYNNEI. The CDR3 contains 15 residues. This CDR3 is CASSLRSSYNSPLHF. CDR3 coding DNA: TGTGCCAGCAGCCTAAGGAGCTCCTATAATTCACCCCTCCACTTT.

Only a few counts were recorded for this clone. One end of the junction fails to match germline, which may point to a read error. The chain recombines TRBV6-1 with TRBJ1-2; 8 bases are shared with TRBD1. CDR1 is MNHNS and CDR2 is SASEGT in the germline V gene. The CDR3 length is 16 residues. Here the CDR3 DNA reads TGTGCCAGCAGTGGATGGAACGGGGGCACAGGGGGGTTTTTATTATTT. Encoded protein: CASSGWNGGTGGFLLF.

The CDR3 region is CASNNRGPYQETQYF. The CDR3 nucleotides read TGTGCCAGCAACAACAGGGGACCTTACCAAGAGACCCAGTACTTC. J is TRBJ2-5 and V is TRBV2; 7 nucleotides match TRBD1. Germline CDR1 is SNHLY and CDR2 is FYNNEI. The CDR3 runs 15 residues. V lost 7 bases, J lost 0 bases, and 8 bases stayed unmatched.

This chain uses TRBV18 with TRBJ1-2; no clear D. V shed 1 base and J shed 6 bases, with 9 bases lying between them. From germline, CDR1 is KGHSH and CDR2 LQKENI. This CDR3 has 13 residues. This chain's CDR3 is CASSPQVLDGYTF. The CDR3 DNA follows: TGTGCCAGCTCACCACAAGTTTTAGATGGCTACACCTTC.

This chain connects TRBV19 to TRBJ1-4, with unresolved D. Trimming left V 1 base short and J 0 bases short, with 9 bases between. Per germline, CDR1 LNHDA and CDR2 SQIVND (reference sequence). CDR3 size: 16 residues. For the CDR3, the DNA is TGTGCCAGTAGTATAGGTCTGACACCAACTAATGAAAAACTGTTTTTT. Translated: CASSIGLTPTNEKLFF.